This T cell receptor beta chain was documented in a study of CD8 T cells in Susac syndrome. V was clipped by 1 base and J by 5 bases; unmatched bases: 6. Looked up from germline, CDR1 is SEHNR and CDR2 is FQNEAQ (reference sequence). The CDR3 has 16 amino acids. CD8+ and CD4+ T cells taken from blood had their TCR beta sequenced. The multiple sclerosis controls comprised treatment-naive patients whose relapsing-remitting disease was stable or active. TEMRA cells were FACS-enriched, while CD8+ and CD4+ T cells were negatively isolated. A quantity of about 0.45 to 1 ug RNA underwent reverse transcription using random hexamers. The method of amplification for TCR beta CDR3 was immunoSEQ multiplex PCR, covering 54 Vbeta and 13 Jbeta. TCRdb fed the immunoSEQ multiplex PCR reads into MiXCR, producing one record per CDR3 protein. The sample gives approximately 280,000 distinct CDR3 sequences, about 85% of which show up once; 0.11% is in the top ten.

The sequenced material came from CD8+ T cells from PBMCs. This sequence originates from a human donor with multiple sclerosis. The J gene is TRBJ2-7, the V gene TRBV7-9, with TRBD1 identical over 12 bases. CDR3 region: CASSLVAGTGGHEQYF. CDR3 DNA sequence: TGTGCCAGCAGCTTAGTTGCGGGGACAGGGGGCCACGAGCAGTACTTC.